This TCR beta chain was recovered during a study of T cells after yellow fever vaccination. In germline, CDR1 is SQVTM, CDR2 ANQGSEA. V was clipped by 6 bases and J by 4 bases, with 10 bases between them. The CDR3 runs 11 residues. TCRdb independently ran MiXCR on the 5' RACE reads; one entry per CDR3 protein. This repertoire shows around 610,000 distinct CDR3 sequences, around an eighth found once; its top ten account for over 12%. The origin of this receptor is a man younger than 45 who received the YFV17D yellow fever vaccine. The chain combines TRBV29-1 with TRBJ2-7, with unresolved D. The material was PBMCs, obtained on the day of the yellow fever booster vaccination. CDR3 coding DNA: TGCAGCGTCTCGGTACCGTACGAGCAGTACTTC. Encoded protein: CSVSVPYEQYF.